The 14 T cell receptor beta chains reported below all come from one sample, sequenced in a study of blood T cell repertoires in COVID-19. TCRdb keeps only in-frame clones here, not all; method: immunoSEQ multiplex PCR. The sample has about 220,000 clones, 84% seen once. The sequenced sample consisted of PBMCs or T cells enriched from blood (not recorded which). The receptors come from a woman in her thirties or forties who had recovered from COVID-19.

This clone was seen a single time. The chain recombines TRBV27 with TRBJ1-1; TRBD1 is a possible D gene (5 bases). Germline assignment: CDR1 MNHEY and CDR2 SMNVEV (reference sequence). This CDR3 is built from 16 residues. Trimming pared 2 bases from V and 5 bases from J, leaving 18 bases between. The CDR3 reads CASSLGQGAGRTEAFF. DNA for the CDR3: TGTGCCAGCAGTTTAGGGCAGGGCGCGGGGAGAACTGAAGCTTTCTTT.

Comment on this clone: This CDR3 is also generated by other DNA sequences in the sample. This chain uses TRBV18 with TRBJ2-3; 11 bases are shared with TRBD2. This CDR3 contains 16 residues. The germline gives CDR1 KGHSH, CDR2 LQKENI. Germline trimming cut 2 bases from V and 3 bases from J; bases unmatched to any gene: 4. The CDR3 loop reads CASSPGTSGRTDTQYF. For the CDR3, the DNA is TGTGCCAGCTCACCAGGAACTAGCGGGAGAACAGATACGCAGTATTTT.

This chain connects TRBV18 to TRBJ1-1; D is possibly TRBD1 (6 bases). V dropped 3 bases and J dropped 3 bases, with 14 bases sitting between them. Germline values: CDR1 KGHSH, CDR2 LQKENI. The CDR3 is made up of 15 amino acids. The CDR3 reads CASSPAGASDTEAFF. The CDR3 DNA reads TGTGCCAGCTCACCGGCGGGGGCCTCGGACACTGAAGCTTTCTTT.

The chain recombines TRBV28 with TRBJ1-1; perhaps TRBD1 as D (6 bases). The V gene's germline CDR1 is MDHEN and CDR2 SYDVKM. Trimming took 8 bases from V and 1 from J, leaving 20 bases between them. The CDR3 runs to 16 residues. This CDR3 reads CASCSGGLFRNTEAFF. For the CDR3, the DNA is TGTGCCAGCTGCTCGGGGGGCCTCTTCCGGAACACTGAAGCTTTCTTT.

This clone was recorded only once. This rearrangement joins TRBV5-1 to TRBJ1-2; D uncertain. The germline CDR1 and CDR2 sequences are SGHRS and YFSETQ. V lost 0 bases and J 4 bases, leaving 19 bases between the germline ends. The CDR3 sequence is 17 residues long. The CDR3 protein is CASSLGRSRDAGYGYTF. In DNA, the CDR3 is TGCGCCAGCAGCTTGGGGCGGTCGCGGGATGCAGGCTATGGCTACACCTTC.

CDR3 coding DNA: TGTGCCAGCAGTGAATCGAGGAGGGCCTATGGCTACACCTTC. Protein sequence: CASSESRRAYGYTF. The chain is built from TRBV2 and TRBJ1-2; D is unclear. Trimming cost V 2 bases and J 4 bases, with 11 bases left between them. Germline V gene sequence: CDR1 SNHLY, CDR2 FYNNEI. The CDR3 contains 14 residues.

The chain employs TRBV19 and TRBJ1-5, with D maybe TRBD1 (5 bases). V was shortened by 5 bases and J by 0 bases, with 11 bases between the two germline ends. The CDR3 covers 15 residues. The germline gives CDR1 LNHDA, CDR2 SQIVND (reference sequence). In nucleotides, the CDR3 is TGTGCCAGTAGTGAGCGGGGGTATAGCAATCAGCCCCAGCATTTT. Amino acids: CASSERGYSNQPQHF. The full variable domain, its missing parts supplied by reference TRBV19 and TRBJ1-5, is DGGITQSPKYLFRKEGQNVTLSCEQNLNHDAMYWYRQDPGQGLRLIYYSQIVNDFQKGDIAEGYSVSREKKESFPLTVTSAQKNPTAFYLCASSERGYSNQPQHFGDGTRLSIL.

This chain connects TRBV30 to TRBJ2-1; D is ambiguous. The CDR3 contains 12 residues. V shed 0 bases and J shed 5 bases, with 5 bases lying between them. CDR1 GTSNPN and CDR2 SVGIG come from the germline V gene (reference sequence). The chain's CDR3 is CAWSVQDNEQFF. The CDR3 DNA is TGTGCCTGGAGTGTACAAGACAATGAGCAGTTCTTC. Combining the CDR3 with reference TRBV30 and TRBJ2-1 gives the whole variable domain SQTIHQWPATLVQPVGSPLSLECTVEGTSNPNLYWYRQAAGRGLQLLFYSVGIGQISSEVPQNLSASRPQDRQFILSSKKLLLSDSGFYLCAWSVQDNEQFFGPGTRLTVL.

This clone was observed once. The chain joins TRBV3-1 (or the pseudogene TRBV3-2) to TRBJ1-6; D is undetermined. Germline CDR1 is LGHDT and CDR2 is YNNKEL (reference sequence). Between the trimmed V and J ends, which lost 0 bases and 14 bases, there was a span of 8 bases. This CDR3 has 12 amino acids. CDR3 in amino acids: CASSQDKESLHF. The CDR3 region has the DNA TGTGCCAGCAGCCAAGACAAGGAGTCCCTCCACTTT.

The V and J genes are TRBV14 and TRBJ1-2; D gene unclear. Between the trimmed V and J ends, which lost 0 bases and 1 base, there was a span of 9 bases. The germline V gene has CDR1 SGHDN and CDR2 FVKESK. The CDR3 runs to 15 residues. This CDR3 is CASSQDGPHNYGYTF. For the CDR3, the DNA is TGTGCCAGCAGCCAAGATGGCCCGCATAACTATGGCTACACCTTC.

The CDR3 DNA reads as TGTGCCAGCAGCTTGGGATGGACAGCCACAGAAGCTTTCTTT. Amino acids: CASSLGWTATEAFF. The chain is built from TRBV5-5 and TRBJ1-1, with D possibly matching TRBD1 (6 bases). With 0 bases removed from V and 8 bases from J, the gap between germline ends came to 14 bases. Germline CDR1 is SGHKS and CDR2 is YYEKEE (reference sequence). The CDR3 sequence is 14 residues long.

This clone appeared once. The V and J genes are TRBV28 and TRBJ1-5, with TRBD1 matching over 7 bases. V lost 2 bases, J lost 4 bases, and 5 bases stayed unmatched. CDR3 size: 15 residues. From germline, CDR1 is MDHEN and CDR2 SYDVKM. CDR3: CASSLRDRKNQPQHF. DNA of the CDR3: TGTGCCAGCAGTTTAAGGGACAGAAAAAATCAGCCCCAGCATTTT.

The gene calls are TRBV7-8 and TRBJ1-1, with a tentative D call TRBD1 (5 bases). CDR3 length equals 14 residues. The ends were cut back, 5 bases at V and 6 bases at J, with 16 bases in the middle. CDR1 and CDR2 from the germline V gene are SGHVS and FQNEAQ. The CDR3 sequence: CASSRGGGNSEAFF. CDR3 in DNA: TGTGCCAGCAGCCGCGGGGGGGGAAACTCTGAAGCTTTCTTT.

V is TRBV5-4 and J is TRBJ2-7, with TRBD1 identical over 9 bases. Unmatched junction bases numbered 11, after V lost 4 bases and J lost 6 bases. This CDR3 contains 15 residues. The germline V gene has CDR1 SGHNT and CDR2 YYREEE (reference sequence). The CDR3 DNA follows: TGTGCCAGCAGCAAGAGGGACAGGGACTCAGCCGAGCAGTACTTC. The encoded protein is CASSKRDRDSAEQYF. The variable domain in full, completed from reference TRBV5-4 and TRBJ2-7, reads ETGVTQSPTHLIKTRGQQVTLRCSSQSGHNTVSWYQQALGQGPQFIFQYYREEENGRGNFPPRFSGLQFPNYSSELNVNALELDDSALYLCASSKRDRDSAEQYFGPGTRLTVT.